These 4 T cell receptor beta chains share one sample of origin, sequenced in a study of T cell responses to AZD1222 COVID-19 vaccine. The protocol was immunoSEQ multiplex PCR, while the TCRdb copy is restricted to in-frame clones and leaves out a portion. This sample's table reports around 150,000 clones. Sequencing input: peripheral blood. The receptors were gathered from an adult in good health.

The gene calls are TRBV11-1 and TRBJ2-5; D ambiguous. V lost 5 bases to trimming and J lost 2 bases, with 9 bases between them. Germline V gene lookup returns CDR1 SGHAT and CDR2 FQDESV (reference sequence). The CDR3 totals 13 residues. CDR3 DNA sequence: TGTGCCAGCAGCCGAACTTTACAAGAGACCCAGTACTTC. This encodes CASSRTLQETQYF.

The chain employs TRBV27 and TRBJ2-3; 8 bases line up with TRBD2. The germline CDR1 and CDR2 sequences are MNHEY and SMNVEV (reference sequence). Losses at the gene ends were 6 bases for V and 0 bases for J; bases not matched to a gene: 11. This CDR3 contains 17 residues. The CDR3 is CASSLTSGGLSTDTQYF. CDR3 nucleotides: TGTGCCAGCAGCTTAACAAGCGGGGGACTCAGCACAGATACGCAGTATTTT.

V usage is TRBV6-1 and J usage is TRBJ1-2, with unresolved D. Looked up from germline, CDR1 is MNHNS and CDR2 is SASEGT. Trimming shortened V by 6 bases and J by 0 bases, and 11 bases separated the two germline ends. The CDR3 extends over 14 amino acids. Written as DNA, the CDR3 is TGTGCCAGCAGCCCAAGAGAGACTAACTATGGCTACACCTTC. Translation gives CASSPRETNYGYTF.

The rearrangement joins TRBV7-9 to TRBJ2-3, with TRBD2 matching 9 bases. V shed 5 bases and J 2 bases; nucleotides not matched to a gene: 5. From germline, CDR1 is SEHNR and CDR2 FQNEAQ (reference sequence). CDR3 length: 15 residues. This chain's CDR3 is CASSVSSGTTDTQYF. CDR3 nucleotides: TGTGCCAGCAGCGTCTCTAGCGGGACCACAGATACGCAGTATTTT.